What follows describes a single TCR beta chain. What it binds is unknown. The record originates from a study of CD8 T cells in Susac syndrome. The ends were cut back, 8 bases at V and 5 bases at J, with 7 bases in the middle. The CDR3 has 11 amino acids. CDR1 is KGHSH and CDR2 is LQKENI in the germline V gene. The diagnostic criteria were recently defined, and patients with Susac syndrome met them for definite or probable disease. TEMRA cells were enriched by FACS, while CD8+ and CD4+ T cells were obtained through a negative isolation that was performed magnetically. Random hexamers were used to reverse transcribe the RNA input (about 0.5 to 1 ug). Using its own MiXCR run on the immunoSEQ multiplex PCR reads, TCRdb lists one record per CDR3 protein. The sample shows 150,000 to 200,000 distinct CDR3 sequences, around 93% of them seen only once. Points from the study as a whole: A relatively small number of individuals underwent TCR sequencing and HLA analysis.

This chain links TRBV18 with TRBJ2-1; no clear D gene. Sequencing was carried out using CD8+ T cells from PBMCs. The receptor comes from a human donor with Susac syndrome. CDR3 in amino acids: CASLGNNEQFF. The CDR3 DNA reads TGTGCCAGCCTAGGGAACAATGAGCAGTTCTTC. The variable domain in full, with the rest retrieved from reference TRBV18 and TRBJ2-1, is NAGVMQNPRHLVRRRGQEARLRCSPMKGHSHVYWYRQLPEEGLKFMVYLQKENIIDESGMPKERFSAEFPKEGPSILRIQQVVRGDSAAYFCASLGNNEQFFGPGTRLTVL.